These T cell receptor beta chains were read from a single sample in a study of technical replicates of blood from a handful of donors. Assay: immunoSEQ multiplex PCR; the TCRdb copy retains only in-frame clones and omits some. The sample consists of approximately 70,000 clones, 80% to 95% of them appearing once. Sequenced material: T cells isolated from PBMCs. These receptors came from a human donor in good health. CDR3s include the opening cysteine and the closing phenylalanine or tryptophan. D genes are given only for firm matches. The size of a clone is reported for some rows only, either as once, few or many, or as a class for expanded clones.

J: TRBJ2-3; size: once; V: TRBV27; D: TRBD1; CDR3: CASSLYPGTEGPDTQYF; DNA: TGTGCCAGCAGTTTATATCCGGGGACAGAAGGGCCAGATACGCAGTATTTT
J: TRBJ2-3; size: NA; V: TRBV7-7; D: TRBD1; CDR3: CASSPGQATDTQYF; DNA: TGTGCCAGCAGCCCGGGACAGGCCACAGATACGCAGTATTTT
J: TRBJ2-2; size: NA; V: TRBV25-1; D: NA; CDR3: CASSSHTATGELFF; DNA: TGTGCCAGCAGTAGCCACACAGCCACCGGGGAGCTGTTTTTT
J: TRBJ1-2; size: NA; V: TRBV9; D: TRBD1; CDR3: CASSPEGGTGGLYGYTF; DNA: TGTGCCAGCAGCCCAGAAGGGGGGACAGGGGGCCTCTATGGCTACACCTTC
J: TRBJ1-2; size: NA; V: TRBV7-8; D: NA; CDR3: CASSLGFFWGRSYGYTF; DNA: TGTGCCAGCAGCTTAGGCTTTTTTTGGGGGCGCAGCTATGGCTACACCTTC
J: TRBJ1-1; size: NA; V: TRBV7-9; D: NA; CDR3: CASSTGLAGWTEAFF; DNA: TGTGCCAGCAGCACCGGGCTCGCAGGGTGGACTGAAGCTTTCTTT
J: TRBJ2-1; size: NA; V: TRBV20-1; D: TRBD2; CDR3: CSALGGYEQFF; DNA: TGCAGTGCTTTGGGAGGGTATGAGCAGTTCTTC
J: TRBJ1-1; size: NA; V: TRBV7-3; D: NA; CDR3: CASSLTLANTEAFF; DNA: TGTGCCAGCAGCTTAACGTTGGCGAACACTGAAGCTTTCTTT
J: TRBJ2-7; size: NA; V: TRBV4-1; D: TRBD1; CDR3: CASSRQGAYEQYF; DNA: TGCGCCAGCAGTCGACAGGGGGCTTACGAGCAGTACTTC
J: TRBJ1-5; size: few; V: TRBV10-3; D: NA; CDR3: CAINNEGQPQHF; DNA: TGTGCCATCAATAACGAGGGTCAGCCCCAGCATTTT
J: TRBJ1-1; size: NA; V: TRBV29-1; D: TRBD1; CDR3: CSVERDRGGRAFF; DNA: TGCAGCGTTGAACGGGACAGGGGTGGAAGAGCTTTCTTT
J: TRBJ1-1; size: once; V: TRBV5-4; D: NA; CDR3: CASSPRKEADTEAFF; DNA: TGTGCCAGCAGCCCCCGCAAGGAGGCGGACACTGAAGCTTTCTTT
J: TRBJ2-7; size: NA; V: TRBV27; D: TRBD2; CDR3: CATRGSGGPYEQYF; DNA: TGTGCCACTAGGGGGTCGGGAGGGCCCTACGAGCAGTACTTC
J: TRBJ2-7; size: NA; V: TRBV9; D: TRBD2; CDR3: CASSVEGRLAGPYEQYF; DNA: TGTGCCAGCAGCGTAGAAGGCCGACTAGCGGGCCCCTACGAGCAGTACTTC
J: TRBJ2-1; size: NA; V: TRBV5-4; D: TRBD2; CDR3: CASSLGLAGGLDEQFF; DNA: TGTGCCAGCAGCCTAGGACTAGCGGGAGGGTTGGATGAGCAGTTCTTC
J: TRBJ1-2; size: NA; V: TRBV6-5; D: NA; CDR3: CASSWTGEGYTF; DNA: TGTGCCAGCAGTTGGACGGGGGAGGGCTACACCTTC
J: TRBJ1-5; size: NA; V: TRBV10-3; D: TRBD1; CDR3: CAISEGDRGSNQPQHF; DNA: TGTGCCATCAGTGAGGGGGACAGGGGAAGCAATCAGCCCCAGCATTTT
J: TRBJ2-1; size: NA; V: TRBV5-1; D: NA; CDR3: CASSFRYNEQFF; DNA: TGCGCCAGCAGCTTTCGGTACAATGAGCAGTTCTTC
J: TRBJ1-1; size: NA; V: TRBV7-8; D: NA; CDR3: CASSLANADEAFF; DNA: TGTGCCAGCAGCTTAGCGAACGCAGATGAAGCTTTCTTT
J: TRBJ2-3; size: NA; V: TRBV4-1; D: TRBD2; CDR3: CASSQAGLAEDTQYF; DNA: TGCGCCAGCAGCCAAGCCGGACTAGCGGAAGATACGCAGTATTTT
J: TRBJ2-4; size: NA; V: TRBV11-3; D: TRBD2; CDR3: CASSLVLTSGTHLNQYF; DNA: TGTGCCAGCAGCTTAGTCCTGACTAGCGGGACCCATTTGAATCAGTACTTC
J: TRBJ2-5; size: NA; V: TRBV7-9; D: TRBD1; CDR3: CASSLEGRGQRKETQYF; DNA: TGTGCCAGCAGCTTAGAGGGCAGGGGGCAAAGAAAAGAGACCCAGTACTTC
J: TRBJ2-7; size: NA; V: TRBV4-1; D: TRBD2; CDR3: CASSQVYGREYEQYF; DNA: TGCGCCAGCAGCCAAGTCTACGGGAGGGAATACGAGCAGTACTTC
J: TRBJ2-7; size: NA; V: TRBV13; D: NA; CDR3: CASSSDRFPYEQYF; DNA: TGTGCCAGCAGCTCCGACAGGTTTCCCTACGAGCAGTACTTC
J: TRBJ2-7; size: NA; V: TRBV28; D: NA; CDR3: CASSPRQSVSYEQYF; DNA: TGTGCCAGCAGTCCCCGACAGTCAGTATCCTACGAGCAGTACTTC
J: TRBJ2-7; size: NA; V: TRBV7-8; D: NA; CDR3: CASSPNQGEAFYEQYF; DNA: TGTGCCAGCAGCCCAAATCAAGGGGAGGCTTTCTACGAGCAGTACTTC
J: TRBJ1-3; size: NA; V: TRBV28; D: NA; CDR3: CASSFFDSRNTIYF; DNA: TGTGCCAGCAGTTTTTTTGACTCTCGAAACACCATATATTTT
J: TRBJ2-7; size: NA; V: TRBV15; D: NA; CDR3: CATSRDRDLGYEQYF; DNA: TGTGCCACCAGCAGAGATCGGGATTTGGGCTACGAGCAGTACTTC
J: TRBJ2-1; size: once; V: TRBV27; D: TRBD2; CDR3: CASSLGSSGSYNEQFF; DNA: TGTGCCAGCAGTTTAGGTTCCAGCGGGAGTTACAATGAGCAGTTCTTC
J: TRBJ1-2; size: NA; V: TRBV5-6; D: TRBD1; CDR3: CASSLVDRDLYRSGYTF; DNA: TGTGCCAGCAGCCTGGTAGACAGGGACCTTTATCGGAGCGGCTACACCTTC
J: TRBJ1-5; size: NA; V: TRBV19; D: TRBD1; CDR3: CASSTGLLGQGVYSNQPQHF; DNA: TGTGCCAGTAGTACAGGCCTATTAGGACAGGGGGTTTATAGCAATCAGCCCCAGCATTTT
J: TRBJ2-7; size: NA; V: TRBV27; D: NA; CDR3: CASSLRTQYHEQYF; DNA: TGTGCCAGCAGTTTGAGGACTCAGTATCACGAGCAGTACTTC
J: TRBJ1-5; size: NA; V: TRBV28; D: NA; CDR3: CASSLTTGNSNQPQHF; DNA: TGTGCCAGCAGTCTCACGACAGGTAATAGCAATCAGCCCCAGCATTTT
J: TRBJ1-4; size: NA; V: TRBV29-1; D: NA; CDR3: CSVGDGGEEKLFF; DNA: TGCAGCGTTGGGGATGGGGGGGAGGAAAAACTGTTTTTT
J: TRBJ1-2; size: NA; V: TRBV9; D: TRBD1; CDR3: CASSATGQLYGYTF; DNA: TGTGCCAGCAGCGCGACGGGACAGTTATATGGCTACACCTTC
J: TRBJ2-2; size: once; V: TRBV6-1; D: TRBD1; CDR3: CASSGQGAGELFF; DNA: TGTGCCAGCAGTGGACAGGGGGCCGGGGAGCTGTTTTTT
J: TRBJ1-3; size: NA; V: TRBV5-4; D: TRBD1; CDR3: CASSYRDRAKGNTIYF; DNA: TGTGCCAGCAGCTACCGGGACAGGGCAAAAGGAAACACCATATATTTT
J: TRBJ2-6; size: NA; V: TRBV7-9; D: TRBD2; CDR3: CASRGDGTKNSGANVLTF; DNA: TGTGCCAGCAGGGGCGACGGGACTAAGAACTCTGGGGCCAACGTCCTGACTTTC
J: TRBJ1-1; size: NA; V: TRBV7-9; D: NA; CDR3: CASSYDTNTEAFF; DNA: TGTGCCAGCAGCTACGACACAAACACTGAAGCTTTCTTT
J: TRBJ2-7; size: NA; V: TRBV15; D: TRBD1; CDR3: CATSEGASVGFYEQYF; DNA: TGTGCCACCAGCGAGGGGGCCTCAGTTGGATTCTACGAGCAGTACTTC
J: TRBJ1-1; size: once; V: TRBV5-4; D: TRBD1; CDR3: CASSPHRQGLNTEAFF; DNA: TGTGCCAGCAGCCCACATAGACAGGGCCTGAACACTGAAGCTTTCTTT
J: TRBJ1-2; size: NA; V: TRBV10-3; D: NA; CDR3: CAISGKENRDYGYTF; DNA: TGTGCCATCAGTGGAAAGGAAAACAGGGATTATGGCTACACCTTC
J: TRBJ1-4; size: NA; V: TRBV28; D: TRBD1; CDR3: CASSKSGTANEKLFF; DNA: TGTGCCAGCAGCAAGTCCGGGACAGCTAATGAAAAACTGTTTTTT
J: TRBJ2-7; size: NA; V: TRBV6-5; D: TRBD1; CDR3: CATKPGTGFDEQYF; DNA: TGTGCCACCAAGCCCGGGACAGGGTTCGACGAGCAGTACTTC
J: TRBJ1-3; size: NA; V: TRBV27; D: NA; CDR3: CASSFRGFGNTIYF; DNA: TGTGCCAGCAGTTTTCGGGGATTTGGAAACACCATATATTTT
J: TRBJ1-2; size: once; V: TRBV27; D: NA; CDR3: CASSLSETVYGYTF; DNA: TGTGCCAGCAGTTTATCGGAGACAGTCTATGGCTACACCTTC
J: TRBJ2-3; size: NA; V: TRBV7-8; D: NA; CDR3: CASSLALNNEGGTDTQYF; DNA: TGTGCCAGCAGCTTAGCTTTGAATAATGAAGGAGGCACAGATACGCAGTATTTT
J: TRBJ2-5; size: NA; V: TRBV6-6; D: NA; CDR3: CASSSGSPWETQYF; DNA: TGTGCCAGCAGTTCCGGGTCCCCTTGGGAGACCCAGTACTTC
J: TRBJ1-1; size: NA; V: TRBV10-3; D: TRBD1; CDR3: CAISERDRENTEAFF; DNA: TGTGCCATCAGTGAAAGGGACAGGGAGAACACTGAAGCTTTCTTT
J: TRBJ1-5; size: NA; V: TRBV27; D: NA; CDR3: CASSLLGGSYSNQPQHF; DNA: TGTGCCAGCAGTTTATTAGGCGGGAGCTATAGCAATCAGCCCCAGCATTTT
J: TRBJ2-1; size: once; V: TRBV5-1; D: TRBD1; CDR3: CASSCRQGSCNEQFF; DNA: TGCGCCAGCAGCTGCCGACAGGGGAGTTGCAATGAGCAGTTCTTC
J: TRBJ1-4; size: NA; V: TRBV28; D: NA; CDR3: CASRWANEKLFF; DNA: TGTGCCAGCAGGTGGGCCAATGAAAAACTGTTTTTT
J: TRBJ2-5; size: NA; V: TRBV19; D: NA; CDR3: CASSPRDSIQETQYF; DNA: TGTGCCAGTAGTCCCCGAGACTCGATCCAAGAGACCCAGTACTTC
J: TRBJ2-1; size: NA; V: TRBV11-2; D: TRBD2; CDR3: CASSFPGLAGVNEQFF; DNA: TGTGCCAGCAGCTTCCCGGGACTAGCGGGAGTGAATGAGCAGTTCTTC